The clone carrying this T cell receptor beta chain occurred a few times. This sample is part of a study of blood T cell repertoires in COVID-19. The CDR3 runs to 13 residues. Germline loops: CDR1 SEHNR, CDR2 FQNEAQ (reference sequence). Deletions cut 5 bases from V and 2 bases from J, with 9 bases between. The assay was immunoSEQ multiplex PCR, and TCRdb's table has in-frame clones only and misses some. Seen here are some 530,000 clones, 80% to 90% observed once, and the top ten hold approximately 2.9%. The rearrangement joins TRBV7-9 to TRBJ2-5; possible D gene TRBD2, 6 bases. The origin of this receptor is a human donor in a cohort sampled during active COVID-19. Input material: peripheral blood. DNA of the CDR3: TGTGCCAGCAGCCCGGCGGGGCAAGAGACCCAGTACTTC. Translated: CASSPAGQETQYF.